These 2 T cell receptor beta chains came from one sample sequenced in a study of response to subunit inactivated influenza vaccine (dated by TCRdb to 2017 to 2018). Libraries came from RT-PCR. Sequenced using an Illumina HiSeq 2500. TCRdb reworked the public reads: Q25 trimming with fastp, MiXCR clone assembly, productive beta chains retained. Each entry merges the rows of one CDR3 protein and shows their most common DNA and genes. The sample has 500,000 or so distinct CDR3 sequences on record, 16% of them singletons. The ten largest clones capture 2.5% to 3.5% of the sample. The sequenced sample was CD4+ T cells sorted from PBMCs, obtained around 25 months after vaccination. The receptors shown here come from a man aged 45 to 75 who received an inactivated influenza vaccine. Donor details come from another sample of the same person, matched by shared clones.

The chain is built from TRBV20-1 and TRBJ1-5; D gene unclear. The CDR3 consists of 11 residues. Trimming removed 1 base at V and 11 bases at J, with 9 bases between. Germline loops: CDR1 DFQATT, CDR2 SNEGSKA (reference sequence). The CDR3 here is CSARVKGAQHF. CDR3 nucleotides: TGCAGTGCTAGAGTCAAGGGAGCCCAGCATTTT.

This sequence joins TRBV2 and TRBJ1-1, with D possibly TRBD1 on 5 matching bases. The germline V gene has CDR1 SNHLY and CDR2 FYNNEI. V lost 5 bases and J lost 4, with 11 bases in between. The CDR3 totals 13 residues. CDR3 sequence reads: CASSRGVPTEAFF. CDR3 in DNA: TGTGCCAGCAGTCGGGGCGTCCCCACTGAAGCTTTCTTT.